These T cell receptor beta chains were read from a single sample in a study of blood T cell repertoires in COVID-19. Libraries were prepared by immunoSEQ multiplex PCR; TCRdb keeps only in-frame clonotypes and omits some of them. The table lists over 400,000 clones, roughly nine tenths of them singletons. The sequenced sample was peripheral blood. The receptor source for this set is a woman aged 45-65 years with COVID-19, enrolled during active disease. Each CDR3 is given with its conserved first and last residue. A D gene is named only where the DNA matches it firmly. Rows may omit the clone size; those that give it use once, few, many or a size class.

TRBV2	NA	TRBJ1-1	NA	TGTGCCAGCAGTGAAGCCTGGGGGCGAAGGAACACTGAAGCTTTCTTT	CASSEAWGRRNTEAFF
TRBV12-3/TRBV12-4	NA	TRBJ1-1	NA	TGTGCCACCTCCCGGGAGCGCACTGAAGCTTTCTTT	CATSRERTEAFF
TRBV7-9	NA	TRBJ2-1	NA	TGTGCCAGCAGTCTCGAGGGGGAAAACCCCTACAATGAGCAGTTCTTC	CASSLEGENPYNEQFF
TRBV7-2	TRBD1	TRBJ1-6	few	TGTGCCAGCAGCTGGAGACAGGGTAGTTTCGAGACCCTCCACTTT	CASSWRQGSFETLHF
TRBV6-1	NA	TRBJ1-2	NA	TGTGCCAGCAGTGAATCTGTGATCCGGACAGCCTATGGCTACACCTTC	CASSESVIRTAYGYTF
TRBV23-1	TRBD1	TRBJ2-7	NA	TGCGCCAGCCGGACAGGGTGTATTCGCGAGCAGTACTTC	CASRTGCIREQYF
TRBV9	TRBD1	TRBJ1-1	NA	TGTGCCAGCAGCCTGGGGACAGGCCACATGAACACTGAAGCTTTCTTT	CASSLGTGHMNTEAFF
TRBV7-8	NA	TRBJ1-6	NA	TGTGCCAGCAGTTTTACAGGGAATTCACCCCTCCACTTT	CASSFTGNSPLHF
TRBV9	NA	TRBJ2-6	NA	TGTGCCAGCCAACAGGGAACCCCGTCTGGGGCCAACGTCCTGACTTTC	CASQQGTPSGANVLTF
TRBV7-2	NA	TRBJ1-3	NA	TGTGCCAGCAGCTTATTTATATCGATGAGCTCTGGAAACACCATATATTTT	CASSLFISMSSGNTIYF
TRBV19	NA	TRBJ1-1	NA	TGTGCCAGTAGTATTCCCCAGGAAGCTTTCTTT	CASSIPQEAFF
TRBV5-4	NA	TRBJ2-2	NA	TGTGCCAGCAGCTTTGGGCAGGCCCCCCTCGGGGAGCTGTTTTTT	CASSFGQAPLGELFF
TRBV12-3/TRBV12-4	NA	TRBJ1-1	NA	TGTGCCAGCAGTTTAGGCGGGGATTTTGAAGCTTTCTTT	CASSLGGDFEAFF
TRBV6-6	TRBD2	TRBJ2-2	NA	TGTGCCAGCAGGGCGACTAGCGGGGGCGGCGGGGAGCTGTTTTTT	CASRATSGGGGELFF
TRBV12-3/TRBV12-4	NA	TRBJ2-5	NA	TGTGCCAGCTCGGACTATCCACGGGAGACCCAGTACTTC	CASSDYPRETQYF
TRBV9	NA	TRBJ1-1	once	TGTGCCAGCAGCCCCGAACTAAACACTGAAGCTTTCTTT	CASSPELNTEAFF
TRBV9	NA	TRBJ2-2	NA	TGTGCCAGCAGCGTAGGCGGGGCTACCGGGGAGCTGTTTTTT	CASSVGGATGELFF
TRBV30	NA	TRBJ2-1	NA	TGTGCCTGGAGCGGGTACTCCTACAATGAGCAGTTCTTC	CAWSGYSYNEQFF
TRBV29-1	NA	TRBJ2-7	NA	TGCAGCGTTGCCTCGCAGGACGAGCAGTACTTC	CSVASQDEQYF
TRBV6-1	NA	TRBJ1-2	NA	TGTGCCAGCAGTGATATGGGAGAGTATCGCGGCTACACCTTC	CASSDMGEYRGYTF
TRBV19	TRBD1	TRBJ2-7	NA	TGTGCCAGTAGTTCCGGGACAGGGTTCTACGAGCAGTACTTC	CASSSGTGFYEQYF
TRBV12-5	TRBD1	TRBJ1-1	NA	TGTGCTAGTGGTTTAGGGACAGAGAACACTGAAGCTTTCTTT	CASGLGTENTEAFF
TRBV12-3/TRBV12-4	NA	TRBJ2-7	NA	TGTGCCAGCAGTGAGGCGGAAGAGCAGTACTTC	CASSEAEEQYF
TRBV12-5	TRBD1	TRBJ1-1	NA	TGTGCTAGTGGTTTACTGGGACAGTACACTGAAGCTTTCTTT	CASGLLGQYTEAFF
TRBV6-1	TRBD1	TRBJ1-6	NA	TGTGCCAGCAGTGAGCGAAATAACAGGGGGAGCTCCTATAATTCACCCCTCCACTTT	CASSERNNRGSSYNSPLHF
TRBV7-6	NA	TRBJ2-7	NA	TGTGCCAGCAGCTCCGGTCAGGGCCGGGCCCCCTACGAGCAGTACTTC	CASSSGQGRAPYEQYF
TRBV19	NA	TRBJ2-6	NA	TGTGCCAGTAGTCCACACAGGGCTGGGGCCAACGTCCTGACTTTC	CASSPHRAGANVLTF
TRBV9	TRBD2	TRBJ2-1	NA	TGTGCCAGCAGCGTAGGCCTAGCGGGGGGTACGAGCTCCTACAATGAGCAGTTCTTC	CASSVGLAGGTSSYNEQFF
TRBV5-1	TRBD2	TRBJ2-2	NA	TGCGCCAGCAGCCCTACTACCTTAGCGGGGGCGAACACCGGGGAGCTGTTTTTT	CASSPTTLAGANTGELFF
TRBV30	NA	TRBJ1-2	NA	TGTGCCTGGGTGACAGCTCCCTATGGCTACACCTTC	CAWVTAPYGYTF
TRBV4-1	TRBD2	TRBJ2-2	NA	TGCGCCAGCAGCCAATTCCCCCGCGGGGGGGCGGGCACCGGGGAGCTGTTTTTT	CASSQFPRGGAGTGELFF
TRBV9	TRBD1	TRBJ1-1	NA	TGTGCCAGCAGCTACGACAGGGGGATGAACACTGAAGCTTTCTTT	CASSYDRGMNTEAFF
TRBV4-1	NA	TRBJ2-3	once	TGCGCCAGCAGCCAAACCCAATTCCCGCCGGCGCAGTATTTT	CASSQTQFPPAQYF
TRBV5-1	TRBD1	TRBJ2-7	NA	TGCGCCAGCAGCTTGGCCCCAGGGGGAAGGGAGCAGTACTTC	CASSLAPGGREQYF
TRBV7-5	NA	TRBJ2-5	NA	TGTGCCAGAAGCTTAGGGCAGGGCCAAGAGACCCAGTACTTC	CARSLGQGQETQYF
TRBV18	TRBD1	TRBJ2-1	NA	TGTGCCAGCTCACCACCGTATACTCGGACAGGGAATAATGAGCAGTTCTTC	CASSPPYTRTGNNEQFF
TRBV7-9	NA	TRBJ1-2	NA	TGTGCCAGCAGCCTTATTATCGACAGGACGCCTGATGGCTACACCTTC	CASSLIIDRTPDGYTF
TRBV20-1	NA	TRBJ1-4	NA	TGCAGTGCTAGTACGGGTCTATATAATGAAAAACTGTTTTTT	CSASTGLYNEKLFF
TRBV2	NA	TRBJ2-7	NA	TGTGCCAGCACTCCGGGACACAACTCCTACGAGCAGTACTTC	CASTPGHNSYEQYF
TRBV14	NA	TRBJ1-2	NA	TGTGCCAGCAGCCAAACTACCCCGGGAGGTGGCTACACCTTC	CASSQTTPGGGYTF
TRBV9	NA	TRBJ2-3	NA	TGTGCCAGCAGCGTTACCTCTACAGGGAGCACAGATACGCAGTATTTT	CASSVTSTGSTDTQYF
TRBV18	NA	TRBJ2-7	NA	TGTGCCAGCTCACCGCAGGGATTCGACTACGAGCAGTACTTC	CASSPQGFDYEQYF
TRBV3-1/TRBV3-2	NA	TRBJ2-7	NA	TGTGCCAGCAGCCCTCGCGACAGGCCCTCCTACGAGCAGTACTTC	CASSPRDRPSYEQYF
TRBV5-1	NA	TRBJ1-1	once	TGCGCCAGCAGCTTATCAGGGCAGGGTGATGAAGCTTTCTTT	CASSLSGQGDEAFF
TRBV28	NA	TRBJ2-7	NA	TGTGCCAGCAACTTACCGGGGGTAACCTACGAGCAGTACTTC	CASNLPGVTYEQYF
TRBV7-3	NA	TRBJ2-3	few	TGTGCCAGCAGCTTTCGCGGACAGTTCACAGATACGCAGTATTTT	CASSFRGQFTDTQYF
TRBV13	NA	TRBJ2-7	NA	TGTGCCAGCAGCTTAGCGGGGGGCGCCTACGAGCAGTACTTC	CASSLAGGAYEQYF
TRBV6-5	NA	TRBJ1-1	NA	TGTGCCAGCAGGACCCCGGGAGTCCTTCGCTTTGAAGCTTTCTTT	CASRTPGVLRFEAFF
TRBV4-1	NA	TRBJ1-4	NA	TGCGCCAGCAGCCAAGTGGTCAGAGAAAAACTGTTTTTT	CASSQVVREKLFF